This passage covers 25 T cell receptor beta chains from one sample sequenced in a study of a mutant IDH1 vaccine in newly diagnosed glioma. Documented time point: week 11, during vaccination. Every vaccine dose comprised 300 ug of mutant IDH1 20-mer peptide plus topical imiquimod. These receptors lack a known antigen. TCRdb's table, derived via immunoSEQ multiplex PCR, lists solely in-frame clones and lacks some. Of tens of thousands of clones in the sample, approximately 78% were seen once. This specimen was PBMCs, taken from a glioma patient whose treatment included an IDH1 peptide vaccine. These receptors all stem from a man aged 25 to 40 with glioma.

The V and J genes are TRBV28 and TRBJ2-1; TRBD2 matches 9 bases. The CDR3 totals 15 residues. The V segment lost 5 bases and the J segment 0 bases; nucleotides outside the gene matches: 2. Germline values: CDR1 MDHEN, CDR2 SYDVKM. For the CDR3, the DNA is TGTGCCAGCAGTCCTAGCGGGATCTCCTACAATGAGCAGTTCTTC. This sequence encodes CASSPSGISYNEQFF.

The chain uses TRBV4-3 and TRBJ2-7; D not resolved. The CDR3 runs to 16 residues. Per the germline V gene, CDR1 is LGHNA and CDR2 is YSLEER. The ends were cut back, 1 base at V and 1 base at J, with 14 bases in the middle. The CDR3 spells CASSQGYNRLSYEQYF. CDR3 in DNA: TGCGCCAGCAGCCAAGGGTACAACCGGCTTTCCTACGAGCAGTACTTC.

The chain joins TRBV29-1 to TRBJ1-2; D may be TRBD1 (5 bases). Germline CDR1 and CDR2: SQVTM and ANQGSEA. Trimming left V 0 bases short and J 8 bases short, with 16 bases between. The CDR3 runs 14 residues. The CDR3 here is CSVEDPPLRDGYTF. The CDR3 DNA follows: TGCAGCGTTGAAGATCCCCCTCTCAGGGACGGCTACACCTTC.

The gene calls are TRBV5-4 and TRBJ2-7, with 9 bases fitting TRBD2. CDR1 SGHNT and CDR2 YYREEE come from the germline V gene (reference sequence). Trimming took 4 bases from V and 0 from J; bases not matched to a gene: 5. The CDR3 spans 15 residues. The CDR3 bases are TGTGCCAGCAGCCCAGCGGGAGGCTCCTCCTACGAGCAGTACTTC. It specifies CASSPAGGSSYEQYF.

The V call is TRBV13, the J call TRBJ1-1; unclear D gene. The CDR3 has 16 amino acids. CDR1 and CDR2 (germline): PRHDT, FYEKMQ (reference sequence). Trimming shortened V by 5 bases and J by 3 bases, and 19 bases separated the two germline ends. The CDR3 is CASSTRWDSLYTEAFF. The CDR3 nucleotides read TGTGCCAGCAGCACCAGGTGGGATTCGCTCTACACTGAAGCTTTCTTT.

The chain employs TRBV7-3 and TRBJ1-6; D is unclear. The germline CDR1 and CDR2 sequences are SGHTA and FQGTGA. Trimming took 5 bases from V and 7 from J, leaving 9 bases between them. The CDR3 contains 13 residues. Here the CDR3 reads CASSPGPNSPLHF. CDR3 bases: TGTGCCAGCAGCCCGGGTCCGAATTCACCCCTCCACTTT.

This chain links TRBV11-2 with TRBJ2-7; D not certain. Germline CDR1 reads SGHAT; CDR2 reads FQNNGV. The CDR3 has 11 amino acids. V was clipped by 3 bases and J by 3 bases, with 3 bases between them. In nucleotides, the CDR3 is TGTGCCAGCAGCTTCGACTACGAGCAGTACTTC. Protein product: CASSFDYEQYF.

This clone was seen just once. This chain joins TRBV25-1 and TRBJ2-3; D perhaps matches TRBD1 (5 bases). With 2 bases removed from V and 4 bases from J, the gap between germline ends came to 10 bases. Germline assignment: CDR1 MGHDK and CDR2 SYGVNS. This CDR3 has 14 amino acids. CDR3 loop: CASSETGIADTQYF. The CDR3 DNA follows: TGTGCCAGCAGTGAAACAGGTATAGCAGATACGCAGTATTTT.

The CDR3 DNA reads TGTGCCTGGAGTGTACGACACGGCGGGAAGGACGGGGAGACCCAGTACTTC. Protein product: CAWSVRHGGKDGETQYF. The genes are TRBV30 and TRBJ2-5; D is perhaps TRBD2 (6 bases). V shed 0 bases and J shed 5 bases, with 22 bases lying between them. This CDR3 is 17 amino acids long. Germline lookup yields CDR1 GTSNPN and CDR2 SVGIG (reference sequence).

The gene calls are TRBV19 and TRBJ1-5; 9 nucleotides align to TRBD1. V trimming: 7 bases; J trimming: 4 bases; junction bases outside the gene matches: 5. Germline CDR1 and CDR2: LNHDA and SQIVND (reference sequence). The CDR3 spans 14 residues. CDR3 sequence: CASTSTGGNQPQHF. The CDR3 DNA follows: TGTGCCAGTACTTCGACAGGGGGGAATCAGCCCCAGCATTTT.

The chain links TRBV7-7 to TRBJ2-1, with TRBD1 as a possible D gene (5 bases). Trimming took 4 bases from V and 4 from J, leaving 8 bases between them. CDR1 and CDR2 (germline): SSHAT, FNYEAQ (reference sequence). The CDR3 runs to 13 residues. The CDR3 protein is CASSSQGYNEQFF. In nucleotides, the CDR3 is TGTGCCAGCAGCTCCCAGGGTTACAATGAGCAGTTCTTC.

J is TRBJ2-1 and V is TRBV19, with D perhaps being TRBD1 or TRBD2 (5 bases each). Per the germline V gene, CDR1 is LNHDA and CDR2 is SQIVND (reference sequence). CDR3 length: 16 amino acids. V was cut by 2 bases and J by 2 bases, with 13 bases left in between. CDR3 in DNA: TGTGCCAGTAGTATATTAGGGGACGCCGCCTACAATGAGCAGTTCTTC. It yields the protein CASSILGDAAYNEQFF.

This clone appeared a single time. This chain connects TRBV5-6 to TRBJ2-1, with TRBD2 matching over 13 bases. Germline-derived CDR1 and CDR2 are SGHDT and YYEEEE. The V segment lost 3 bases and the J segment 4 bases; nucleotides outside the gene matches: 7. The CDR3 is made up of 17 amino acids. DNA of the CDR3: TGTGCCAGCAGCTCCCGACTAGCGGGGGGTTCATACAATGAGCAGTTCTTC. Encoded protein: CASSSRLAGGSYNEQFF. Supplemented by reference TRBV5-6 and TRBJ2-1, the full variable domain reads DAGVTQSPTHLIKTRGQQVTLRCSPKSGHDTVSWYQQALGQGPQFIFQYYEEEERQRGNFPDRFSGHQFPNYSSELNVNALLLGDSALYLCASSSRLAGGSYNEQFFGPGTRLTVL.

This clone was observed once. This chain joins TRBV6-1 and TRBJ1-5; D unclear. Germline V gene lookup returns CDR1 MNHNS and CDR2 SASEGT. V was trimmed by 1 base and J by 0 bases, leaving 7 bases between them. This CDR3 spans 15 amino acids. The CDR3, as DNA: TGTGCCAGCAGTGAAGTTTATCATAGCAATCAGCCCCAGCATTTT. Protein sequence: CASSEVYHSNQPQHF.

This chain connects TRBV6-5 to TRBJ2-7, with D possibly being TRBD2 (5 bases). The CDR3 is 16 residues long. The V gene lost 0 bases and the J gene lost 4 bases, with 16 bases spanning the gap. From germline, CDR1 is MNHEY and CDR2 SVGAGI. For the CDR3, the DNA is TGTGCCAGCAGTTACTCGTTGGACGCAACTAGGTACGAGCAGTACTTC. Protein: CASSYSLDATRYEQYF.

In DNA, the CDR3 is TGTGCCAGCAGCCTGGACAGTGGAGTTGTCTACGAGCAGTACTTC. Translation gives CASSLDSGVVYEQYF. This chain joins TRBV7-2 and TRBJ2-7; perhaps TRBD1 as D (6 bases). Looked up from germline, CDR1 is SGHTA and CDR2 is FQGNSA. This CDR3 has 15 residues. V lost 5 bases and J lost 3, with 17 bases in between.

The rearrangement joins TRBV18 to TRBJ1-1; D gene ambiguous. V gave up 3 bases and J gave up 1 base, with 6 bases separating them. CDR3 length: 13 amino acids. Germline lookup yields CDR1 KGHSH and CDR2 LQKENI. The CDR3 sequence is CASSPSQNTEAFF. As DNA, the CDR3 is TGTGCCAGCTCACCTAGCCAGAACACTGAAGCTTTCTTT.

The chain joins TRBV5-4 to TRBJ1-1; the match to TRBD1 covers 9 bases. The trim removed 3 bases at V and 4 bases at J, leaving 4 bases unmatched. Germline V gives CDR1 SGHNT, CDR2 YYREEE (reference sequence). CDR3 length equals 14 residues. Here the CDR3 DNA reads TGTGCCAGCAGCTCCGGGACAGGGAGCACTGAAGCTTTCTTT. Translation: CASSSGTGSTEAFF.

CDR3 protein: CASSLGPGDYEQYF. The CDR3 DNA follows: TGTGCCAGCAGCCTCGGGCCGGGGGACTACGAGCAGTACTTC. This chain uses TRBV7-9 with TRBJ2-7; TRBD2 might be the D (6 bases). The CDR3 contains 14 residues. V was pared by 5 bases and J by 3 bases, with 14 bases between. The germline CDR1 and CDR2 sequences are SEHNR and FQNEAQ (reference sequence).

CDR3 in amino acids: CAWSRTPGVYSYEQYF. CDR3 sequence (DNA): TGTGCCTGGAGTCGAACCCCCGGGGTGTACTCCTACGAGCAGTACTTC. The chain recombines TRBV30 with TRBJ2-7, with D possibly matching TRBD2 (5 bases). Germline CDR1 reads GTSNPN; CDR2 reads SVGIG (reference sequence). The V end was cut by 2 bases, the J end by 0 bases, with 17 bases between. The CDR3 sequence is 16 residues long.

The chain recombines TRBV18 with TRBJ2-5; D remains ambiguous. Germline V gives CDR1 KGHSH, CDR2 LQKENI. There are 13 residues in the CDR3. The germline V and J ends were trimmed by 2 bases and 0 bases, with 4 bases remaining between them. The CDR3 is CASSPTDQETQYF. CDR3 sequence (DNA): TGTGCCAGCTCACCAACAGACCAAGAGACCCAGTACTTC. Drawing the rest from reference TRBV18 and TRBJ2-5, the complete variable domain is NAGVMQNPRHLVRRRGQEARLRCSPMKGHSHVYWYRQLPEEGLKFMVYLQKENIIDESGMPKERFSAEFPKEGPSILRIQQVVRGDSAAYFCASSPTDQETQYFGPGTRLLVL.

This rearrangement joins TRBV6-5 to TRBJ2-1; D remains ambiguous. The CDR3 sequence is 13 residues long. The V end was cut by 2 bases, the J end by 8 bases, with 10 bases between. CDR1 is MNHEY and CDR2 is SVGAGI in the germline V gene. DNA for the CDR3: TGTGCCAGCAGTTACCCCTTTCCACATGAGCAGTTCTTC. It codes for CASSYPFPHEQFF.

The V call is TRBV6-5, the J call TRBJ2-7, with D possibly being TRBD1 (5 bases). V was trimmed by 5 bases and J by 2 bases, leaving 16 bases between them. The germline V gene has CDR1 MNHEY and CDR2 SVGAGI. This CDR3 region has 15 residues. In DNA, the CDR3 is TGTGCCAGCAGTCGAAACAACAGGTATACCTACGAGCAGTACTTC. Its translation is CASSRNNRYTYEQYF.

This clone appeared a single time. DNA for the CDR3: TGCAGCGTCACGGTGGGGGGATCGTATGGCTACACCTTC. Translation: CSVTVGGSYGYTF. The chain uses TRBV29-1 and TRBJ1-2; a possible D gene is TRBD1 (5 bases). The V end lost 6 bases, the J end lost 5 bases, and 16 bases lay between the germline ends. Germline CDR1 reads SQVTM; CDR2 reads ANQGSEA. The CDR3 loop spans 13 amino acids.

J is TRBJ1-3 and V is TRBV6-6; a possible D gene is TRBD1 (6 bases). From germline, CDR1 is MNHNY and CDR2 SVGAGI (reference sequence). Trimming shortened V by 4 bases and J by 6 bases, and 19 bases separated the two germline ends. The CDR3 length is 16 residues. The CDR3 loop is CASSWGGQGGENTIYF. CDR3 DNA sequence: TGTGCCAGCAGTTGGGGGGGACAAGGAGGTGAAAACACCATATATTTT.